Listed below are T cell receptor beta chains from one sample, sequenced in a study of shared clonotypes between healthy human individuals. Profiled with immunoSEQ multiplex PCR; TCRdb holds only in-frame clones, not every one. The sample holds 400,000 to 500,000 clones, less than 80% seen once. The sequencing input was PBMCs. The source of these receptors is a woman aged 40 to 50 in good health. Some clones in this sample may be carry-over from other donors' samples. Each CDR3 is given with its conserved first and last residue. A D gene is named only where the DNA matches it firmly. The size field is filled for only some rows; it gives once, few, many or a size class.

J gene,V gene,CDR3 length,clone size,D gene,CDR3 DNA,CDR3 protein
TRBJ2-7,TRBV6-6,16,few,-,TGTGCCAGCAGTTATGGCGAAAGCGCCCCGAACTACGAGCAGTACTTC,CASSYGESAPNYEQYF
TRBJ2-4,TRBV5-1,14,-,TRBD1,TGCGCCAGCAGCCTGCGACAGGGGCCAAACATTCAGTACTTC,CASSLRQGPNIQYF
TRBJ1-2,TRBV6-5,14,-,-,TGTGCCAGCAGTACCGGTACAGCGGGGGATGGCTACACCTTC,CASSTGTAGDGYTF
TRBJ1-1,TRBV6-4,13,-,-,TGTGCCAGCAGTACGACACGGAACACTGAAGCTTTCTTT,CASSTTRNTEAFF
TRBJ2-7,TRBV4-3,18,-,-,TGCGCCAGCAGCCAATTTCGACAGCAGACCCAGATGGTCTACGAGCAGTACTTC,CASSQFRQQTQMVYEQYF
TRBJ1-1,TRBV5-1,14,-,TRBD1,TGCGCCAGCAGCCCCGGGACAGGGAGTACTGAAGCTTTCTTT,CASSPGTGSTEAFF
TRBJ1-5,TRBV19,12,-,-,TGTGCCAGTAAAGCTGGGGATCAGCCCCAGCATTTT,CASKAGDQPQHF
TRBJ1-2,TRBV27,15,few,-,TGTGCCAGCAGTCCCTACTCAGTCTCCGATGGGGGCTACACCTTC,CASSPYSVSDGGYTF
TRBJ1-5,TRBV6-1,15,few,TRBD1,TGTGCCAGCAGTGAAGGGACAGGGGCGAGTCAGCCCCAGCATTTT,CASSEGTGASQPQHF
TRBJ1-4,TRBV4-1,13,-,-,TGCGCCAGCAGCCCGGACCATCGTGAAAAACTGTTTTTT,CASSPDHREKLFF
TRBJ2-3,TRBV6-4,16,few,TRBD1,TGTGCCAGCAGTGACTCGACAGGGGCCAACACAGATACGCAGTATTTT,CASSDSTGANTDTQYF
TRBJ1-2,TRBV7-9,13,many,-,TGTGCCAGCAGCTGGGGACAAAACTATGGCTACACCTTC,CASSWGQNYGYTF
TRBJ1-2,TRBV10-2,14,few,TRBD1,TGCGCCAGCAGAGGACAGGGGGCACGGCGGGGCTACACCTTC,CASRGQGARRGYTF
TRBJ1-1,TRBV5-6,13,-,-,TGTGCCAGCAGCTTCCAGGCGCACACTGAAGCTTTCTTT,CASSFQAHTEAFF
TRBJ2-7,TRBV19,14,-,TRBD1,TGTGCCAGTAGTATGCGCGACAGGGTCAACGAGCAGTACTTC,CASSMRDRVNEQYF
TRBJ2-7,TRBV30,13,few,-,TGTGCCTGGAGTGACGGTAGCTCCTACGAGCAGTACTTC,CAWSDGSSYEQYF
TRBJ2-7,TRBV11-2,16,-,TRBD2,TGTGCCAGCAGCCCCCCCGGGACTAGCGGGAAGAGGGAGCAGTACTTC,CASSPPGTSGKREQYF
TRBJ2-7,TRBV7-3,14,-,TRBD1,TGTGCCAGCAGCTTTCGGACAGGGCAGGACGAGCAGTACTTC,CASSFRTGQDEQYF
TRBJ1-6,TRBV15,16,-,-,TGTGCCACCAGCAGGGGGACGGGGGGCTATCGCTCACCCCTCCACTTT,CATSRGTGGYRSPLHF
TRBJ2-1,TRBV7-9,15,-,TRBD2,TGTGCCAGCGTCAGCAAGACTAGCGGGTTCGATGAGCAGTTCTTC,CASVSKTSGFDEQFF
TRBJ2-7,TRBV19,13,-,TRBD1,TGTGCCAGTAGTACACAGGGGGCTGGTGAGCAGTACTTC,CASSTQGAGEQYF
TRBJ2-1,TRBV2,15,-,TRBD2,TGTGCCAGCAGTGAACTCGGGACTAGCGGCAATGAGCAGTTCTTC,CASSELGTSGNEQFF
TRBJ1-1,TRBV23-1,15,-,-,TGCGCCAGCAGTCAATCAAGATGGGGGAACACTGAAGCTTTCTTT,CASSQSRWGNTEAFF
TRBJ2-3,TRBV7-3,14,-,-,TGTGCCAGCAGTGAGGGTTTTAGCACAGATACGCAGTATTTT,CASSEGFSTDTQYF
TRBJ2-1,TRBV7-3,16,-,-,TGTGCCAGCAGCTCAACCGGGACGGTGGCCTACAATGAGCAGTTCTTC,CASSSTGTVAYNEQFF
TRBJ2-2,TRBV6-5,16,-,TRBD1,TGTGCCAGCAGTTACTCACTGACAGGGGACACCGGGGAGCTGTTTTTT,CASSYSLTGDTGELFF
TRBJ2-1,TRBV27,14,-,-,TGTGCCAGCAGCCGAGAGGGGGTTGACAATGAGCAGTTCTTC,CASSREGVDNEQFF
TRBJ2-5,TRBV10-3,19,-,TRBD1,TGTGCCATCAGTGAGAGGACAGGGAAAGTGAAGGGGCCCCAAGAGACCCAGTACTTC,CAISERTGKVKGPQETQYF
TRBJ2-3,TRBV18,14,-,-,TGTGCCAGCTCAGGCGTTGGAGGAGGGGATACGCAGTATTTT,CASSGVGGGDTQYF
TRBJ2-7,TRBV7-2,16,-,TRBD2,TGTGCCAGCAGCTTAAGGGCGGGAGGCCTCGCCTACGAGCAGTACTTC,CASSLRAGGLAYEQYF
TRBJ1-1,TRBV30,13,few,-,TGTGCCTGGAGCAGGGGTATGAACACTGAAGCTTTCTTT,CAWSRGMNTEAFF
TRBJ1-2,TRBV7-2,18,-,-,TGTGCCAGCAGCCTACGGGGGGCGGCCGCCCAAATAACCTATGGCTACACCTTC,CASSLRGAAAQITYGYTF
TRBJ1-4,TRBV4-1,18,few,TRBD1,TGCGCCAGCAGCCACCCCAGGGGGCGGGGGGCAACTAATGAAAAACTGTTTTTT,CASSHPRGRGATNEKLFF
TRBJ2-1,TRBV27,15,few,TRBD1,TGTGCCAGCACCGCGGACAGGGGAGGATACAATGAGCAGTTCTTC,CASTADRGGYNEQFF
TRBJ2-2,TRBV7-9,14,-,-,TGTGCCAGCCTCCTAAGGGGGGTGAACGGGGAGCTGTTTTTT,CASLLRGVNGELFF
TRBJ1-5,TRBV29-1,13,-,TRBD1,TGCAGCCTGACAGGGGGCTCGAATCAGCCCCAGCATTTT,CSLTGGSNQPQHF
TRBJ2-3,TRBV7-2,15,-,-,TGTGCCAGCAGCCGGATTTGGACTAGCACAGATACGCAGTATTTT,CASSRIWTSTDTQYF
TRBJ2-7,TRBV6-6,12,once,-,TGTGCCAGCAGTTTCCACGGTTACGAGCAGTACTTC,CASSFHGYEQYF
TRBJ1-2,TRBV7-9,13,-,TRBD1,TGTGCCAGCAGCCCCGAGACAGGGCTTGGCTACACCTTC,CASSPETGLGYTF
TRBJ2-1,TRBV10-3,16,-,TRBD2,TGTGCCTCTGCGACTCGCGGGAGCCAACTTGCAAATGAGCAGTTCTTC,CASATRGSQLANEQFF
TRBJ1-1,TRBV6-5,13,-,-,TGTGCCAGCAGACCGGAGCCCCGGGCTGAAGCTTTCTTT,CASRPEPRAEAFF
TRBJ1-2,TRBV6-1,15,-,-,TGTGCCAGCAGTGAACCCGGACAGAAACTCTATGGCTACACCTTC,CASSEPGQKLYGYTF
TRBJ1-2,TRBV5-4,13,few,TRBD1,TGTGCCAGCAGCCGGACAGGGGAGGATGGCTACACCTTC,CASSRTGEDGYTF
TRBJ2-5,TRBV5-1,14,-,-,TGCGCCAGCAGCTTGTTGAGCGGGCAAGAGACCCAGTACTTC,CASSLLSGQETQYF
TRBJ2-1,TRBV30,12,-,-,TGTGCCGTAGACGCCAGCGGCACTATTCAGTTCTTC,CAVDASGTIQFF
TRBJ2-7,TRBV2,12,-,-,TGTGCCAGCACCAAAGGAACATACGAGCAGTACTTC,CASTKGTYEQYF
TRBJ2-1,TRBV7-9,12,-,-,TGTGCCAGCACCAGGACTGGTAATGAGCAGTTCTTC,CASTRTGNEQFF
TRBJ2-7,TRBV10-2,15,once,TRBD2,TGCGCCAGCAGTGACGGGGAGGGTCTCACCTACGAGCAGTACTTC,CASSDGEGLTYEQYF
TRBJ2-7,TRBV5-8,14,once,-,TGTGCCAGCACCCGAGGCGGGGGCCGCGCGGAGCAGTACTTC,CASTRGGGRAEQYF
TRBJ2-1,TRBV10-2,17,-,-,TGCGCCAGCAGCCAGGACAGCCCAATAGGCTCTTTCAATGAGCAGTTCTTC,CASSQDSPIGSFNEQFF
TRBJ1-2,TRBV7-2,12,many,TRBD1,TGTGCCAGCAGCGCAGAGGGGGCTGGCTACACCTTC,CASSAEGAGYTF